These 24 T cell receptor beta chains originate from one sample sequenced in a study of blood T cell repertoires in COVID-19. The repertoire was sequenced with immunoSEQ multiplex PCR; TCRdb's copy has only in-frame clones and lacks some. The profile shows roughly 250,000 clones, under 90% of them singletons. Specimen: peripheral blood. Source of these receptors: a human donor in a cohort sampled during active COVID-19.

The chain uses TRBV5-5 and TRBJ2-7, with 10 bases identical to TRBD1. Looked up from germline, CDR1 is SGHKS and CDR2 is YYEKEE (reference sequence). Trimming removed 1 base from V and 6 bases from J; junction bases left unmatched: 4. The CDR3 is 14 residues long. CDR3 amino acids: CASSLRDRGSEQYF. The DNA for the CDR3 is TGTGCCAGCAGCTTGAGGGACAGGGGTTCCGAGCAGTACTTC.

As concerns this clone: Other DNA sequences in the same sample also yield this CDR3. V is TRBV5-1 and J is TRBJ2-2; 9 bases are shared with TRBD2. This CDR3 contains 16 residues. Germline CDR1 SGHRS, CDR2 YFSETQ. The trim removed 0 bases at V and 3 bases at J, leaving 3 bases unmatched. The CDR3 bases are TGCGCCAGCAGCTTGGCCGCGGGAGGGTACACCGGGGAGCTGTTTTTT. Its translation: CASSLAAGGYTGELFF.

The chain links TRBV24-1 to TRBJ2-2; 7 nucleotides match TRBD2. The V and J ends lost 5 bases and 3 bases, in that order; junction bases with no gene match: 23. The CDR3 is 21 amino acids. Germline V gene sequence: CDR1 KGHDR, CDR2 SFDVKD. The CDR3 bases are TGTGCCACCAGTGGCCCCCCAGGAGTGGGAGGGCCGAATGAGTACACCGGGGAGCTGTTTTTT. Protein: CATSGPPGVGGPNEYTGELFF.

This chain joins TRBV6-6 and TRBJ2-7; 16 bases align to TRBD2. V lost 6 bases, J lost 6 bases, and 8 bases stayed unmatched. CDR3 length equals 16 residues. CDR1 MNHNY and CDR2 SVGAGI come from the germline V gene (reference sequence). CDR3 coding DNA: TGTGCCAGCAGATTTCCCGGGACTAGCGGGAGGGGCGAGCAGTACTTC. Its protein is CASRFPGTSGRGEQYF.

The chain has TRBV2 and TRBJ2-3; 9 nucleotides align to TRBD2. Germline assignment: CDR1 SNHLY and CDR2 FYNNEI. CDR3 length: 14 residues. V was pared by 7 bases and J by 6 bases, with 8 bases of the junction left unmatched. The CDR3 loop reads CASNAGGISDTQYF. The CDR3 coding sequence is TGTGCCAGCAACGCGGGGGGGATCTCGGATACGCAGTATTTT.

Of note for this clone: The same CDR3 can be traced to other DNA sequences in this sample. J is TRBJ1-1 and V is TRBV4-1; weak D call: TRBD1 (6 bases). The CDR3 runs 13 residues. The V end lost 4 bases, the J end lost 2 bases, and 8 bases lay between the germline ends. The V gene's germline CDR1 is MGHRA and CDR2 YSYEKL. CDR3 region: CASSPQGNTEAFF. CDR3 nucleotides: TGCGCCAGCAGCCCACAGGGTAACACTGAAGCTTTCTTT.

J is TRBJ2-3 and V is TRBV5-6; 8 positions agree with TRBD1. CDR1 and CDR2 (germline): SGHDT, YYEEEE. J was trimmed by 1 base and V by 4 bases; bases with no gene match: 8. The CDR3 extends over 16 amino acids. This CDR3 reads CASSKRTGWGTDTQYF. Here the CDR3 DNA reads TGTGCCAGCAGCAAACGGACAGGGTGGGGCACAGATACGCAGTATTTT.

This clone has just one count. This rearrangement joins TRBV14 to TRBJ2-7; no reliable D call. The CDR3 runs to 13 residues. Trimming took off 3 bases at V and 5 bases at J, with 11 bases between the two ends. Germline values: CDR1 SGHDN, CDR2 FVKESK. CDR3 sequence (DNA): TGTGCCAGCAGCCAGACCCGAGGCCACGAGCAGTACTTC. This encodes CASSQTRGHEQYF.

This chain uses TRBV5-1 with TRBJ1-2; possible D gene TRBD1, 5 bases. Germline CDR1 SGHRS, CDR2 YFSETQ. This CDR3 is 16 amino acids long. Trimming took 0 bases from V and 0 from J, leaving 12 bases between them. The CDR3 protein is CASSLASRTTNYGYTF. As DNA, the CDR3 is TGCGCCAGCAGCTTGGCGTCTCGGACAACTAACTATGGCTACACCTTC.

This chain uses TRBV24-1 with TRBJ2-2; D is undetermined. V gave up 3 bases and J gave up 5 bases, with 15 bases separating them. Germline values: CDR1 KGHDR, CDR2 SFDVKD. This CDR3 contains 16 residues. As DNA, the CDR3 is TGTGCCACCAGTGATAAGCGAGGTTTTGGGACCGGGGAGCTGTTTTTT. It codes for CATSDKRGFGTGELFF.

The J gene is TRBJ1-5, the V gene TRBV7-9, with TRBD1 matching over 9 bases. The CDR3 has 15 amino acids. The V and J ends lost 5 bases and 4 bases, in that order; junction bases with no gene match: 6. From germline, CDR1 is SEHNR and CDR2 FQNEAQ (reference sequence). The CDR3 region is CASSKGDRENQPQHF. The CDR3 coding sequence is TGTGCCAGCAGCAAAGGGGACAGGGAGAATCAGCCCCAGCATTTT.

The chain joins TRBV27 to TRBJ1-1, with D possibly TRBD1 on 5 matching bases. Germline assignment: CDR1 MNHEY and CDR2 SMNVEV (reference sequence). CDR3 length equals 16 residues. Trimming took off 5 bases at V and 0 bases at J, with 16 bases between the two ends. CDR3 in amino acids: CASSPRVVRMNTEAFF. CDR3 coding DNA: TGTGCCAGCAGTCCCAGGGTGGTTCGTATGAACACTGAAGCTTTCTTT.

V usage is TRBV3-1 (or the pseudogene TRBV3-2) and J usage is TRBJ2-7; TRBD2 matches 10 bases. This CDR3 is 15 amino acids long. V trimming: 1 base; J trimming: 4 bases; junction bases outside the gene matches: 4. The germline V gene has CDR1 LGHDT and CDR2 YNNKEL (reference sequence). CDR3 amino acids: CASSQAPSGSYEQYF. The CDR3 nucleotides are TGTGCCAGCAGCCAAGCCCCTAGCGGGAGTTACGAGCAGTACTTC.

This clone occurred once. The chain recombines TRBV9 with TRBJ1-2; D may be TRBD1 (5 bases). The V end lost 0 bases, the J end lost 2 bases, and 11 bases lay between the germline ends. Germline V gene sequence: CDR1 SGDLS, CDR2 YYNGEE. The CDR3 sequence is 15 residues long. The CDR3 DNA follows: TGTGCCAGCAGCGTAGGTTCGGGGGGAAACTATGGCTACACCTTC. It encodes CASSVGSGGNYGYTF. Looking up the rest from reference TRBV9 and TRBJ1-2 gives the full variable domain: DSGVTQTPKHLITATGQRVTLRCSPRSGDLSVYWYQQSLDQGLQFLIQYYNGEERAKGNILERFSAQQFPDLHSELNLSSLELGDSALYFCASSVGSGGNYGYTFGSGTRLTVV.

The chain uses TRBV3-1 (or the pseudogene TRBV3-2) and TRBJ2-3; 8 bases map to TRBD2. The ends lost 4 bases at V and 6 bases at J; junction bases unmatched: 18. The CDR3 is 18 amino acids. Germline V gene sequence: CDR1 LGHDT, CDR2 YNNKEL (reference sequence). In DNA form, the CDR3 reads TGTGCCAGCAGCCCCCAGGGAACGGGGGGGCCAAGGTTGGATACGCAGTATTTT. This encodes CASSPQGTGGPRLDTQYF.

This clone was observed once. V and J are TRBV4-1 and TRBJ1-2, with 9 positions matching TRBD1. There are 14 residues in the CDR3. The V and J ends lost 3 bases and 8 bases, in that order; junction bases with no gene match: 7. In germline, CDR1 is MGHRA, CDR2 YSYEKL. The CDR3 DNA reads as TGCGCCAGCAGCCAGCTACAGGGGGCTGGAGGCTACACCTTC. It is translated as CASSQLQGAGGYTF.

The sample holds a few counts of this clone. This rearrangement joins TRBV19 to TRBJ2-7, with TRBD2 matching 8 bases. Germline CDR1 is LNHDA and CDR2 is SQIVND (reference sequence). The CDR3 loop spans 14 amino acids. The ends lost 6 bases at V and 2 bases at J; junction bases unmatched: 6. The CDR3 sequence is CASRQTSVPYEQYF. CDR3 nucleotides: TGTGCCAGTAGGCAGACTAGCGTGCCCTACGAGCAGTACTTC.

V gene TRBV28 combines with J gene TRBJ2-3; possibly TRBD2 for D (6 bases). Germline V gives CDR1 MDHEN, CDR2 SYDVKM. The germline V and J ends were trimmed by 8 bases and 0 bases, with 12 bases remaining between them. There are 14 residues in the CDR3. CDR3 region: CASDDGGSTDTQYF. DNA for the CDR3: TGTGCCAGCGACGATGGGGGGAGCACAGATACGCAGTATTTT.

The chain has TRBV28 and TRBJ1-6; maybe TRBD1 (6 bases). CDR1 is MDHEN and CDR2 is SYDVKM in the germline V gene. Between the trimmed V and J ends, which lost 4 bases and 10 bases, there was a span of 14 bases. This CDR3 contains 14 residues. CDR3 region: CASSWAGAKSPLHF. The CDR3 coding sequence is TGTGCCAGCAGTTGGGCGGGGGCAAAATCACCCCTCCACTTT.

The genes are TRBV7-8 and TRBJ1-2; TRBD1 agrees at 9 bases. The CDR3 has 14 residues. V trimming: 5 bases; J trimming: 8 bases; junction bases outside the gene matches: 9. CDR1 and CDR2 from the germline V gene are SGHVS and FQNEAQ. This CDR3 reads CASSPRTGARGYTF. For the CDR3, the DNA is TGTGCCAGCAGCCCCAGGACAGGGGCGAGGGGCTACACCTTC.

The rearrangement joins TRBV6-6 to TRBJ1-1, with D unclear. The ends were cut back, 0 bases at V and 7 bases at J, with 18 bases in the middle. The CDR3 extends over 16 amino acids. From germline, CDR1 is MNHNY and CDR2 SVGAGI (reference sequence). The CDR3 loop reads CASSYSGWREGYEAFF. As DNA, the CDR3 is TGTGCCAGCAGTTACTCCGGGTGGAGGGAAGGTTATGAAGCTTTCTTT.

This chain joins TRBV5-6 and TRBJ2-7, with D perhaps matching TRBD1 (6 bases). The germline CDR1 and CDR2 sequences are SGHDT and YYEEEE. Trimming cost V 0 bases and J 2 bases, with 9 bases left between them. CDR3 length: 14 amino acids. DNA for the CDR3: TGTGCCAGCAGCTTGGCCAGGGGTACCTACGAGCAGTACTTC. This sequence encodes CASSLARGTYEQYF.

V gene TRBV5-1 combines with J gene TRBJ2-2; tentatively, D is TRBD2 (6 bases). CDR1 SGHRS and CDR2 YFSETQ come from the germline V gene. Trimming shortened V by 1 base and J by 2 bases, and 15 bases separated the two germline ends. This CDR3 contains 17 residues. The CDR3 bases are TGCGCCAGCAGCTTGTGGGGGGAAACCTACAACACCGGGGAGCTGTTTTTT. It translates to CASSLWGETYNTGELFF.

The chain combines TRBV19 with TRBJ2-3, with 7 bases matching TRBD2. Germline V lookup: CDR1 LNHDA, CDR2 SQIVND (reference sequence). The CDR3 is 15 residues long. The ends lost 4 bases at V and 0 bases at J; junction bases unmatched: 4. Here the CDR3 reads CASSKARGSTDTQYF. In DNA, the CDR3 is TGTGCCAGTAGTAAAGCGCGGGGGAGCACAGATACGCAGTATTTT.